What follows are 3 T cell receptor beta chains derived from one specimen sequenced in a study of blood T cell repertoires in COVID-19. Libraries were prepared by immunoSEQ multiplex PCR; TCRdb keeps only in-frame clonotypes and omits some of them. Altogether more than 200,000 clones are present, around 84% being singletons, with the ten largest covering 1.5% to 2%. The sample taken for sequencing was PBMCs or T cells enriched from blood (not recorded which). The origin of the receptors is a woman aged 45 to 65 who had recovered from COVID-19.

This chain links TRBV5-1 with TRBJ1-2; TRBD1 agrees at 9 bases. This CDR3 is built from 15 residues. Germline CDR1 reads SGHRS; CDR2 reads YFSETQ. The ends lost 4 bases at V and 5 bases at J; junction bases unmatched: 9. CDR3 coding DNA: TGCGCCAGCAGCCAGGGACAGGGTGGATGGTATGGCTACACCTTC. Protein product: CASSQGQGGWYGYTF. The full variable domain, rest sourced from reference TRBV5-1 and TRBJ1-2, is KAGVTQTPRYLIKTRGQQVTLSCSPISGHRSVSWYQQTPGQGLQFLFEYFSETQRNKGNFPGRFSGRQFSNSRSEMNVSTLELGDSALYLCASSQGQGGWYGYTFGSGTRLTVV.

V is TRBV15 and J is TRBJ1-4, with D hard to call. The CDR3 is 17 residues long. The germline V and J ends were trimmed by 3 bases and 4 bases, with 18 bases remaining between them. From germline, CDR1 is LNHNV and CDR2 YYDKDF (reference sequence). CDR3 protein: CATSRDWTSQNNEKLFF. The CDR3 DNA reads as TGTGCCACCAGCAGGGACTGGACCTCCCAGAATAATGAAAAACTGTTTTTT.

V and J are TRBV7-2 and TRBJ1-1, with TRBD1 identical over 7 bases. This CDR3 has 14 amino acids. From germline, CDR1 is SGHTA and CDR2 FQGNSA. V lost 4 bases to trimming and J lost 3 bases; unmatched junction nucleotides: 5. CDR3: CASSSPGGHTEAFF. The CDR3 DNA sequence: TGTGCCAGCAGCTCGCCAGGGGGGCACACTGAAGCTTTCTTT.